Detailed here is one TCR beta chain. Its antigen is not identified. V lost 5 bases, J lost 4 bases, and 18 bases lay in between. The CDR3 contains 16 residues. Germline assignment: CDR1 MNHEY and CDR2 SMNVEV (reference sequence). These data are taken from a study of cytomegalovirus exposure and HLA in healthy donors. Notes on the study in general: Reportedly, a later analysis found an Asian-associated ancestry cluster had fewer N-insertions than the approximately 600-donor mean. Previously analyzed data showed that most TCR beta V segments were productive at a frequency of about 87% or about 30%. Some TCR beta chains (more than 150 of them) were listed as cytomegalovirus-associated.

Among the donors, all were healthy bone marrow donors. It was with 60 Vbeta and 13 Jbeta primers that the PCR ran. Sequencing was performed with immunoSEQ multiplex PCR; in TCRdb, only in-frame clones are kept and a portion is missing. The data show roughly 170,000 clones, about 79% seen once. Material: PBMCs. This TCR came from a girl aged 2 to 9 in good health and CMV-seropositive. The chain couples TRBV27 to TRBJ2-1; possibly TRBD1 for D (6 bases). The CDR3 spells CASSSIRGSGYNEQFF. The CDR3 DNA reads as TGTGCCAGCAGTAGCATCAGGGGATCGGGGTACAATGAGCAGTTCTTC.